This T cell receptor beta chain was obtained from a study of shared clonotypes between healthy human individuals. Study-level information: Three plates were used per donor for CD4 naive, three for CD4 memory, two for CD8 naive and one for CD8 memory. Study conclusions and caveats: Non-shared clonotypes showed lower generation probabilities than clonotypes common to all four donors.

This clone was seen once. Its antigen is not known. Here immunoSEQ multiplex PCR was the method, and the copy in TCRdb shows in-frame clones only, minus some. The data contain about 1.5 million clones, approximately 98% of them singletons. V trimming: 6 bases; J trimming: 4 bases; junction bases outside the gene matches: 11. From germline, CDR1 is SNHLY and CDR2 FYNNEI. The CDR3 is 16 residues long. Sequenced material: naive CD4+ T cells sorted from blood. Subset given: CD45RA+ positively selected. The sequence was collected from a man younger than 40 in good health. This chain connects TRBV2 to TRBJ2-3; the match to TRBD2 covers 9 bases. Here the CDR3 DNA reads TGTGCCAGCAGGCACGGGAGGCTAGCGGGACCAGATACGCAGTATTTT. Translated, it gives CASRHGRLAGPDTQYF. Based on the CDR3 plus reference TRBV2 and TRBJ2-3, the full variable domain is EPEVTQTPSHQVTQMGQEVILRCVPISNHLYFYWYRQILGQKVEFLVSFYNNEISEKSEIFDDQFSVERPDGSNFTLKIRSTKLEDSAMYFCASRHGRLAGPDTQYFGPGTRLTVL.